These T cell receptor beta chains were read from a single sample in a study of blood T cell repertoires in COVID-19. The repertoire was sequenced with immunoSEQ multiplex PCR; TCRdb's copy has only in-frame clones and lacks some. The table records tens of thousands of clones, roughly 84% of them present only once. Sample: peripheral blood. These receptors were collected from a woman aged 55-69 years with acute or convalescent COVID-19. Each CDR3 is given with its conserved first and last residue. Each record gives: D gene, clone size, J gene, V gene, CDR3 protein, CDR3 DNA. D genes are given only for firm matches. The size entry is marked missing in some rows and otherwise reads once, few, many or a size class.

d_call: .
clone_size: .
j_call: TRBJ1-2
v_call: TRBV6-5
cdr3_aa: CASSYRRQGRGSGYTF
cdr3_nt: TGTGCCAGCAGTTACCGCCGCCAGGGCAGGGGCTCTGGCTACACCTTC

d_call: .
clone_size: .
j_call: TRBJ2-1
v_call: TRBV5-6
cdr3_aa: CASSLRIYNEQFF
cdr3_nt: TGTGCCAGCAGCCTACGTATCTACAATGAGCAGTTCTTC

d_call: .
clone_size: .
j_call: TRBJ2-3
v_call: TRBV24-1
cdr3_aa: CATAGSADTQYF
cdr3_nt: TGTGCCACCGCAGGGTCCGCAGATACGCAGTATTTT

d_call: .
clone_size: .
j_call: TRBJ2-1
v_call: TRBV2
cdr3_aa: CATGLAGLNNEQFF
cdr3_nt: TGTGCCACCGGACTCGCGGGCCTCAACAATGAGCAGTTCTTC

d_call: TRBD1
clone_size: .
j_call: TRBJ2-6
v_call: TRBV7-9
cdr3_aa: CASSFTAGGGGANVLTF
cdr3_nt: TGTGCCAGCAGCTTTACCGCAGGGGGCGGCGGGGCCAACGTCCTGACTTTC

d_call: .
clone_size: once
j_call: TRBJ1-2
v_call: TRBV7-9
cdr3_aa: CASSLGSHRDYGYTF
cdr3_nt: TGTGCCAGCAGCTTAGGGTCCCACAGGGACTATGGCTACACCTTC

d_call: TRBD2
clone_size: .
j_call: TRBJ2-7
v_call: TRBV5-1
cdr3_aa: CASSASGTSGKGEYF
cdr3_nt: TGCGCCAGCAGCGCCTCCGGGACTAGCGGCAAAGGAGAGTACTTC

d_call: TRBD2
clone_size: .
j_call: TRBJ2-1
v_call: TRBV7-2
cdr3_aa: CASRLPSGGANEQFF
cdr3_nt: TGTGCCAGCAGACTTCCGAGCGGGGGCGCCAATGAGCAGTTCTTC

d_call: .
clone_size: .
j_call: TRBJ1-1
v_call: TRBV7-8
cdr3_aa: CASSLVYPNTEAFF
cdr3_nt: TGTGCCAGCAGCTTAGTTTATCCGAACACTGAAGCTTTCTTT

d_call: .
clone_size: .
j_call: TRBJ1-2
v_call: TRBV9
cdr3_aa: CASGREGGNYGYTF
cdr3_nt: TGTGCCAGCGGCCGGGAGGGGGGTAACTATGGCTACACCTTC

d_call: TRBD1
clone_size: .
j_call: TRBJ1-5
v_call: TRBV2
cdr3_aa: CASKRQGTNQPQHF
cdr3_nt: TGTGCCAGCAAAAGACAGGGGACCAATCAGCCCCAGCATTTT

d_call: .
clone_size: .
j_call: TRBJ2-7
v_call: TRBV5-1
cdr3_aa: CASSFAGISSYEQYF
cdr3_nt: TGCGCCAGCAGCTTTGCAGGGATAAGCTCCTACGAGCAGTACTTC

d_call: .
clone_size: .
j_call: TRBJ2-3
v_call: TRBV6-5
cdr3_aa: CASSYSPGHFTDTQYF
cdr3_nt: TGTGCCAGCAGTTATAGTCCAGGACACTTCACAGATACGCAGTATTTT

d_call: .
clone_size: .
j_call: TRBJ1-4
v_call: TRBV18
cdr3_aa: CASSPEGRNEKLFF
cdr3_nt: TGTGCCAGCTCACCAGAGGGAAGAAATGAAAAACTGTTTTTT

d_call: TRBD1
clone_size: .
j_call: TRBJ1-1
v_call: TRBV4-1
cdr3_aa: CASSLSTGPTEAFF
cdr3_nt: TGCGCCAGCAGCCTATCGACAGGGCCCACTGAAGCTTTCTTT

d_call: TRBD1
clone_size: .
j_call: TRBJ1-1
v_call: TRBV10-3
cdr3_aa: CAISGGRGLTEAFF
cdr3_nt: TGTGCCATCAGTGGGGGCAGGGGGCTCACTGAAGCTTTCTTT

d_call: TRBD1
clone_size: .
j_call: TRBJ1-2
v_call: TRBV7-2
cdr3_aa: CASSIDDRGRANYGYTF
cdr3_nt: TGTGCCAGCAGCATCGACGACAGGGGGCGAGCTAACTATGGCTACACCTTC

d_call: .
clone_size: few
j_call: TRBJ1-2
v_call: TRBV7-9
cdr3_aa: CASSLEGGYTF
cdr3_nt: TGTGCCAGCAGCTTGGAGGGTGGCTACACCTTC

d_call: .
clone_size: .
j_call: TRBJ2-7
v_call: TRBV6-6
cdr3_aa: CASSPAPPSSPSSSYEQYF
cdr3_nt: TGTGCCAGCAGTCCCGCCCCCCCGTCCAGTCCCTCCAGCTCCTACGAGCAGTACTTC

d_call: .
clone_size: .
j_call: TRBJ1-1
v_call: TRBV30
cdr3_aa: CAWTQENTEAFF
cdr3_nt: TGTGCCTGGACCCAGGAGAACACTGAAGCTTTCTTT

d_call: .
clone_size: .
j_call: TRBJ2-7
v_call: TRBV3-1/TRBV3-2
cdr3_aa: CASSQSGIPYEQYF
cdr3_nt: TGTGCCAGCAGCCAATCCGGGATCCCCTACGAGCAGTACTTC

d_call: .
clone_size: few
j_call: TRBJ2-3
v_call: TRBV7-9
cdr3_aa: CASSLAGGTDTQYF
cdr3_nt: TGTGCCAGCAGCTTAGCGGGGGGAACAGATACGCAGTATTTT

d_call: .
clone_size: .
j_call: TRBJ1-5
v_call: TRBV19
cdr3_aa: CASKNLSPNQPQHF
cdr3_nt: TGTGCCAGTAAGAATCTGAGCCCCAATCAGCCCCAGCATTTT

d_call: .
clone_size: once
j_call: TRBJ2-2
v_call: TRBV3-1/TRBV3-2
cdr3_aa: CASSLTHPTGLTGELFF
cdr3_nt: TGTGCCAGCAGCCTCACACATCCCACAGGCTTGACCGGGGAGCTGTTTTTT

d_call: TRBD2
clone_size: .
j_call: TRBJ2-3
v_call: TRBV9
cdr3_aa: CASSVLAGGTDTQYF
cdr3_nt: TGTGCCAGCAGCGTGTTAGCGGGGGGCACAGATACGCAGTATTTT

d_call: .
clone_size: .
j_call: TRBJ1-1
v_call: TRBV6-5
cdr3_aa: CASSRGRGNTEAFF
cdr3_nt: TGTGCCAGCAGTAGGGGGAGGGGGAACACTGAAGCTTTCTTT

d_call: .
clone_size: .
j_call: TRBJ1-2
v_call: TRBV3-1/TRBV3-2
cdr3_aa: CASSQVGGGGEGYTF
cdr3_nt: TGTGCCAGCAGCCAAGTCGGCGGGGGGGGAGAGGGCTACACCTTC

d_call: TRBD1
clone_size: .
j_call: TRBJ2-3
v_call: TRBV5-5
cdr3_aa: CASSLVTGGLGTDTQYF
cdr3_nt: TGTGCCAGCAGCTTGGTCACAGGGGGTTTGGGCACAGATACGCAGTATTTT

d_call: TRBD1
clone_size: .
j_call: TRBJ2-7
v_call: TRBV7-8
cdr3_aa: CASSLGGGSGAEQYF
cdr3_nt: TGTGCCAGCAGCTTAGGAGGGGGCTCCGGGGCCGAGCAGTACTTC

d_call: .
clone_size: .
j_call: TRBJ2-2
v_call: TRBV24-1
cdr3_aa: CATSDSGYTGELFF
cdr3_nt: TGTGCCACCAGTGACTCAGGGTACACCGGGGAGCTGTTTTTT

d_call: .
clone_size: .
j_call: TRBJ2-2
v_call: TRBV5-1
cdr3_aa: CASSRENTGELFF
cdr3_nt: TGCGCCAGCAGCCGGGAGAACACCGGGGAGCTGTTTTTT

d_call: TRBD2
clone_size: .
j_call: TRBJ2-2
v_call: TRBV7-3
cdr3_aa: CASSLVGGGGGPANTGELFF
cdr3_nt: TGTGCCAGCAGCTTAGTCGGGGGAGGCGGGGGACCCGCGAACACCGGGGAGCTGTTTTTT

d_call: .
clone_size: .
j_call: TRBJ1-2
v_call: TRBV18
cdr3_aa: CASSPPVDSPFYGYTF
cdr3_nt: TGTGCCAGCTCACCACCGGTCGACAGCCCCTTCTATGGCTACACCTTC

d_call: TRBD1
clone_size: .
j_call: TRBJ1-2
v_call: TRBV5-1
cdr3_aa: CASSLTGDAYTF
cdr3_nt: TGCGCCAGCAGCTTAACAGGGGACGCCTACACCTTC

d_call: TRBD1
clone_size: .
j_call: TRBJ1-1
v_call: TRBV25-1
cdr3_aa: CASSAFRGVNTEAFF
cdr3_nt: TGTGCCAGCAGTGCGTTCAGGGGGGTGAACACTGAAGCTTTCTTT

d_call: .
clone_size: .
j_call: TRBJ1-5
v_call: TRBV19
cdr3_aa: CASSSLGTPNQPQHF
cdr3_nt: TGTGCCAGTAGTTCCCTCGGGACACCCAATCAGCCCCAGCATTTT

d_call: .
clone_size: .
j_call: TRBJ1-1
v_call: TRBV5-6
cdr3_aa: CASSSTLNTEAFF
cdr3_nt: TGTGCCAGCAGCTCCACACTGAACACTGAAGCTTTCTTT

d_call: .
clone_size: .
j_call: TRBJ1-1
v_call: TRBV7-2
cdr3_aa: CASSLGPGANTEAFF
cdr3_nt: TGTGCCAGCAGCTTAGGTCCGGGAGCGAACACTGAAGCTTTCTTT

d_call: .
clone_size: .
j_call: TRBJ1-2
v_call: TRBV6-1
cdr3_aa: CASSEEIRVFSYGYTF
cdr3_nt: TGTGCCAGCAGTGAAGAAATACGGGTTTTCTCCTATGGCTACACCTTC

d_call: .
clone_size: .
j_call: TRBJ1-5
v_call: TRBV28
cdr3_aa: CASSLSSGGRFQPQHF
cdr3_nt: TGTGCCAGCAGTTTATCCTCGGGGGGGCGGTTTCAGCCCCAGCATTTT

d_call: TRBD2
clone_size: .
j_call: TRBJ2-7
v_call: TRBV11-2
cdr3_aa: CASSPGGGNEQYF
cdr3_nt: TGTGCCAGCAGCCCTGGCGGGGGGAACGAGCAGTACTTC

d_call: .
clone_size: once
j_call: TRBJ2-1
v_call: TRBV6-1
cdr3_aa: CASSENRDNEQFF
cdr3_nt: TGTGCCAGCAGTGAAAACAGGGACAATGAGCAGTTCTTC

d_call: .
clone_size: .
j_call: TRBJ1-3
v_call: TRBV9
cdr3_aa: CASSVAMARESNSGNTIYF
cdr3_nt: TGTGCCAGCAGCGTAGCCATGGCTAGGGAGAGCAACTCTGGAAACACCATATATTTT

d_call: .
clone_size: once
j_call: TRBJ2-7
v_call: TRBV6-5
cdr3_aa: CASSHAGSITYEQYF
cdr3_nt: TGTGCCAGCAGCCATGCCGGGTCAATTACCTACGAGCAGTACTTC

d_call: TRBD1
clone_size: .
j_call: TRBJ1-1
v_call: TRBV2
cdr3_aa: CASFLGQGSMNTEAFF
cdr3_nt: TGTGCCAGTTTTCTTGGACAGGGCTCTATGAACACTGAAGCTTTCTTT